The rows below give T cell receptor beta chains drawn from one sample of a study of blood T cell repertoires in COVID-19. The assay was immunoSEQ multiplex PCR, and TCRdb's table has in-frame clones only and misses some. Counted here are tens of thousands of clones, around nine tenths occurring once; the ten biggest clones make up about 7%. The sample consisted of peripheral blood. The receptor set was obtained from a man aged 55 to 70 with acute or convalescent COVID-19. CDR3s include the opening cysteine and the closing phenylalanine or tryptophan. The D gene is left open where the match is weak. A clone size is listed for some rows: how often the clone was seen (once, few, many), or a class if it is expanded.

abundance,j_gene,d_gene,v_gene,CDR3aa,CDR3nt
-,TRBJ1-1,TRBD1,TRBV5-1,CASSLGQGMNTEAFF,TGCGCCAGCAGCCTCGGACAGGGGATGAACACTGAAGCTTTCTTT
-,TRBJ1-5,-,TRBV5-6,CASSYGQGSGPQHF,TGTGCCAGCAGCTACGGGCAGGGTTCCGGGCCCCAGCATTTT
once,TRBJ1-1,-,TRBV5-6,CASSFETTANTEAFF,TGTGCCAGCAGCTTCGAGACCACAGCGAACACTGAAGCTTTCTTT
-,TRBJ2-7,-,TRBV2,CASNRDFYEQYF,TGTGCCAGCAACCGGGACTTTTACGAGCAGTACTTC
-,TRBJ1-5,-,TRBV2,CASSEGMRVQPQHF,TGTGCCAGCAGTGAGGGTATGAGGGTTCAGCCCCAGCATTTT
-,TRBJ2-5,TRBD1,TRBV10-2,CASTGQAQETQYF,TGCGCCAGCACAGGACAGGCTCAAGAGACCCAGTACTTC
-,TRBJ1-1,-,TRBV18,CASSPPGGEAFF,TGTGCCAGCTCACCACCGGGAGGGGAAGCTTTCTTT
few,TRBJ1-3,-,TRBV9,CASSVALLDSSGNTIYF,TGTGCCAGCAGCGTAGCCCTTCTGGACAGTAGCGGAAACACCATATATTTT
-,TRBJ2-3,-,TRBV10-3,CAISQRSRLADSTDTQYF,TGTGCCATCAGCCAACGGTCTCGGTTAGCGGATAGCACAGATACGCAGTATTTT
-,TRBJ2-1,-,TRBV9,CASSTRPAGEQFF,TGTGCCAGCAGCACCAGACCGGCGGGTGAGCAGTTCTTC
-,TRBJ2-7,TRBD1,TRBV30,CAWSKTGGAYEQYF,TGTGCCTGGAGTAAGACAGGGGGGGCCTACGAGCAGTACTTC
-,TRBJ2-7,TRBD1,TRBV6-5,CASSRWGQNYEQYF,TGTGCCAGCAGTAGATGGGGACAGAACTACGAGCAGTACTTC
-,TRBJ2-3,TRBD2,TRBV10-3,CAISGLAGVGTDTQYF,TGTGCCATCAGTGGACTAGCGGGAGTTGGCACAGATACGCAGTATTTT
-,TRBJ2-1,TRBD2,TRBV28,CASRPSGKKIYNEQFF,TGTGCCAGTAGACCTAGCGGCAAGAAAATCTACAATGAGCAGTTCTTC
-,TRBJ1-1,-,TRBV19,CASLPPGQMNTEAFF,TGTGCCAGTTTGCCCCCGGGACAAATGAACACTGAAGCTTTCTTT
-,TRBJ1-5,TRBD1,TRBV6-5,CASSPTGNQPQHF,TGTGCCAGCAGCCCGACAGGGAATCAGCCCCAGCATTTT
-,TRBJ2-1,-,TRBV30,CAWSVQSSPTNEQFF,TGTGCCTGGAGTGTACAGTCTTCCCCAACCAATGAGCAGTTCTTC
-,TRBJ2-7,-,TRBV9,CASSPRALSGDEQYF,TGTGCCAGCAGCCCTCGGGCGTTATCGGGGGACGAGCAGTACTTC
few,TRBJ1-1,TRBD1,TRBV5-4,CASAGTGGITEAFF,TGTGCCAGTGCTGGGACAGGGGGTATCACTGAAGCTTTCTTT
-,TRBJ1-5,-,TRBV19,CASTLRGGYSNQPQHF,TGTGCCAGTACCCTCCGCGGGGGATATAGCAATCAGCCCCAGCATTTT
-,TRBJ1-2,-,TRBV19,CASSNGDGYTF,TGTGCCAGTAGTAACGGGGATGGCTACACCTTC
-,TRBJ1-1,-,TRBV6-6,CASSKQPSTEAFF,TGTGCCAGCTCTAAACAGCCGAGCACTGAAGCTTTCTTT
-,TRBJ1-4,-,TRBV21-1,CASSTGTGENEKLFF,TGTGCCAGCAGCACTGGGACAGGGGAGAATGAAAAACTGTTTTTT
-,TRBJ2-1,-,TRBV6-6,CASAGPAGIYNEQFF,TGTGCCAGCGCTGGGCCAGCGGGCATCTACAATGAGCAGTTCTTC
few,TRBJ2-3,-,TRBV7-3,CASSLRGTSTDTQYF,TGTGCCAGCAGCTTACGCGGGACTAGCACAGATACGCAGTATTTT
-,TRBJ2-1,TRBD2,TRBV11-2,CASSLLRTSKLGLFF,TGTGCCAGCAGCTTACTCCGGACTAGCAAATTGGGTTTGTTCTTC
-,TRBJ1-1,-,TRBV6-2/TRBV6-3,CASSFSLEAFF,TGTGCCAGCAGTTTTTCCCTGGAAGCTTTCTTT
-,TRBJ1-4,-,TRBV6-5,CAVRVLNEKLFF,TGTGCCGTTCGGGTCTTAAATGAAAAACTGTTTTTT
-,TRBJ2-1,TRBD2,TRBV5-3,CARSLLAYNEQFF,TGTGCCAGAAGCTTACTAGCGTACAATGAGCAGTTCTTC
-,TRBJ1-5,-,TRBV10-3,CAISEGGNQPQHF,TGTGCCATCAGTGAAGGGGGCAATCAGCCCCAGCATTTT
-,TRBJ2-5,TRBD1,TRBV9,CASSVGQGQTQYF,TGTGCCAGCAGCGTAGGACAGGGACAGACCCAGTACTTC
-,TRBJ1-2,TRBD1,TRBV7-2,CASSFQGAGGYTF,TGTGCCAGCAGTTTCCAGGGGGCTGGTGGCTACACCTTC
-,TRBJ2-7,-,TRBV12-2,CASRHPRGAGGRGEQYF,TGTGCAAGTCGCCACCCCAGGGGAGCGGGAGGGCGGGGCGAGCAGTACTTC
few,TRBJ2-1,-,TRBV3-1/TRBV3-2,CASSQEYSVREQFF,TGTGCCAGCAGCCAAGAATACTCGGTCCGTGAGCAGTTCTTC
-,TRBJ2-7,TRBD2,TRBV5-1,CASSQQRGFSYEQYF,TGCGCCAGCAGTCAACAGCGGGGGTTCTCCTACGAGCAGTACTTC
-,TRBJ2-1,-,TRBV11-2,CASSLDRGSYNEQFF,TGTGCCAGCAGCTTAGACCGGGGGTCCTACAATGAGCAGTTCTTC
-,TRBJ2-4,-,TRBV30,CAWSVGGSGGKNIQYF,TGTGCCTGGAGTGTAGGCGGTAGCGGAGGCAAAAACATTCAGTACTTC
-,TRBJ1-1,-,TRBV5-1,CASHDGPREAFF,TGCGCCAGTCATGATGGGCCGCGTGAAGCTTTCTTT
-,TRBJ2-1,TRBD2,TRBV19,CASSIDGTSGVYNEQFF,TGTGCCAGTAGTATAGACGGGACTAGCGGAGTTTACAATGAGCAGTTCTTC
-,TRBJ1-2,-,TRBV2,CASSERQATYGYTF,TGTGCCAGCAGTGAACGGCAGGCGACCTATGGCTACACCTTC
-,TRBJ1-1,TRBD1,TRBV5-1,CASSQPTTGGTEAFF,TGCGCCAGCAGCCAACCTACCACAGGGGGCACTGAAGCTTTCTTT
-,TRBJ2-7,-,TRBV5-1,CASSPEGGWEQYF,TGCGCCAGCAGCCCCGAAGGGGGTTGGGAGCAGTACTTC
-,TRBJ1-4,-,TRBV11-2,CASSPGGANNEKLFF,TGTGCCAGCAGCCCCGGGGGGGCTAATAATGAAAAACTGTTTTTT
-,TRBJ1-2,-,TRBV7-9,CAIRLKAGDGDYGYTF,TGTGCCATCCGGCTGAAGGCGGGGGATGGGGACTATGGCTACACCTTC
few,TRBJ2-1,TRBD2,TRBV19,CASSIDFERGDNEQFF,TGTGCCAGTAGTATAGATTTCGAGCGGGGGGACAATGAGCAGTTCTTC
-,TRBJ1-3,-,TRBV3-1/TRBV3-2,CASSFPVGAGNTIYF,TGTGCCAGCAGCTTCCCGGTAGGGGCTGGAAACACCATATATTTT
-,TRBJ2-2,-,TRBV6-5,CASSYPRQGTGELFF,TGTGCCAGCAGCTACCCTCGTCAGGGCACCGGGGAGCTGTTTTTT
few,TRBJ2-7,TRBD1,TRBV7-2,CASSPDLGQGLYEQYF,TGTGCCAGCAGCCCAGACCTGGGACAGGGCCTCTACGAGCAGTACTTC
-,TRBJ1-1,-,TRBV19,CASSAQVNTEAFF,TGTGCCAGTAGTGCACAGGTTAACACTGAAGCTTTCTTT
-,TRBJ1-2,-,TRBV5-4,CASSFINYGYTF,TGTGCCAGCAGCTTTATTAACTATGGCTACACCTTC
-,TRBJ2-3,-,TRBV23-1,CASSLMAPGLNSSTDTQYF,TGCGCCAGCAGTCTAATGGCCCCTGGGCTAAACAGCAGCACAGATACGCAGTATTTT
-,TRBJ2-7,-,TRBV6-5,CASRIGPYEQYF,TGTGCCAGCAGGATCGGTCCTTACGAGCAGTACTTC
-,TRBJ1-1,TRBD1,TRBV6-5,CASSQGGIGTEAFF,TGTGCCAGCAGCCAGGGGGGAATAGGGACAGAAGCTTTCTTT
-,TRBJ1-6,-,TRBV5-1,CASSLQDNSPLHF,TGCGCCAGCAGCCTACAGGACAATTCACCCCTCCACTTT
-,TRBJ2-6,-,TRBV5-1,CASSRRLVTGSKVSGANVLTF,TGCGCCAGCAGCCGACGACTGGTTACTGGGAGTAAAGTCTCTGGGGCCAACGTCCTGACTTTC
-,TRBJ1-1,-,TRBV7-9,CASSLRDSNTEAFF,TGTGCCAGCAGCCTCCGGGACTCCAACACTGAAGCTTTCTTT
-,TRBJ2-7,-,TRBV18,CASSPPVRADEQYF,TGTGCCAGCTCACCACCGGTCAGGGCCGACGAGCAGTACTTC
-,TRBJ1-1,TRBD1,TRBV6-5,CASTRQGMNTEAFF,TGTGCCAGCACTCGACAGGGAATGAACACTGAAGCTTTCTTT